The clone carrying this TCR beta chain showed up just a few times. Its antigen is unidentified. The stimulus was an HIV-1 Gag 15-mer peptide pool, 0.8 to 1 ug/peptide/mL. Sorted nonresponding memory CD4+ T cells were CD40L-negative, CD69-negative, CD45RO-high. Donors were HIV-1-infected adults who began suppressive ART during chronic infection. Germline lookup yields CDR1 SEHNR and CDR2 FQNEAQ (reference sequence). This CDR3 contains 15 residues. Trimming cost V 4 bases and J 7 bases, with 19 bases left between them. The libraries were made with immunoSEQ version 4 in survey mode. Using immunoSEQ multiplex PCR, the repertoire was profiled, and TCRdb retains in-frame clones only, with some absent. Of tens of thousands of clones in the sample, just under 75% were seen once. This sample was included in a study of persistence of HIV-infected CD4 T cells. Study background: Donors were ART-treated; their CMV- and Gag-responding CD4+ T cells were isolated. Study-wide results and caveats: TCRbeta richness was lower in CMV- and Gag-responding cells than in anti-CD3/anti-CD28-responding cells.

This TCR came from an adult man with HIV who was CMV-seropositive. Sequencing was performed on CD4+ T cells sorted from PBMCs after roughly 20-hour stimulation, taken from a patient who received antiretroviral therapy. The chain recombines TRBV7-9 with TRBJ1-1; unclear D gene. CDR3 sequence: CASSSLPRGLGEAFF. As DNA, the CDR3 is TGTGCCAGCAGCTCCCTGCCTCGAGGGTTGGGTGAAGCTTTCTTT.